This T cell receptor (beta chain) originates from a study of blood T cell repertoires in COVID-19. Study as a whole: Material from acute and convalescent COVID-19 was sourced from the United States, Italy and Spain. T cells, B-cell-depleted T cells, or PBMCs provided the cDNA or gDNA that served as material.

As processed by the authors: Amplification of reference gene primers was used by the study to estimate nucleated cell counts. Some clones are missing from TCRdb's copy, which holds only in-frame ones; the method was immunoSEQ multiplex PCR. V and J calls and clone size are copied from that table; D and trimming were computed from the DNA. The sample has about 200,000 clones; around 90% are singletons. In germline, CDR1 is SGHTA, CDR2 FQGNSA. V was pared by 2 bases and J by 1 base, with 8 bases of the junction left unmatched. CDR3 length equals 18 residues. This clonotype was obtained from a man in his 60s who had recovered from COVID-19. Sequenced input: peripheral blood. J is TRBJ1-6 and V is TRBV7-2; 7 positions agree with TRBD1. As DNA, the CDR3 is TGTGCCAGCAGCTTAACCAGACAGGGATGGTCCTATAATTCACCCCTCCACTTT. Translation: CASSLTRQGWSYNSPLHF. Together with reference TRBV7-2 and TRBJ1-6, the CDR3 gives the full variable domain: GAGVSQSPSNKVTEKGKDVELRCDPISGHTALYWYRQSLGQGLEFLIYFQGNSAPDKSGLPSDRFSAERTGGSVSTLTIQRTQQEDSAVYLCASSLTRQGWSYNSPLHFGNGTRLTVT.